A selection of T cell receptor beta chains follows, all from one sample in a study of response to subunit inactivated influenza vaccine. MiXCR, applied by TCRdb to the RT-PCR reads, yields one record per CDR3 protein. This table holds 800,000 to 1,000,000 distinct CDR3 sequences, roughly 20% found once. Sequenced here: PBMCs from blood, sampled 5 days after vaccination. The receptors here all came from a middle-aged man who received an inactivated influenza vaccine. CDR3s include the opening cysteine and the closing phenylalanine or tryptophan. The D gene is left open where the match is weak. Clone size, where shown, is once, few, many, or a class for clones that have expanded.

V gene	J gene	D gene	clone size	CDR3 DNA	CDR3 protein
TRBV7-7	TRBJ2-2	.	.	TGTGCTAGCAGCGCAACCCCCCAGGGGAACGGGGAGCTGTTTTTT	CASSATPQGNGELFF
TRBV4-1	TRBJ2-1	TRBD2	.	TGCGCCAGCAGCCAAGAAAGGAGCGGGACTAGAGGCTACAATGAGCAGTTCTTC	CASSQERSGTRGYNEQFF
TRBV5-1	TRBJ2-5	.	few	TGCGCCAGCAGCTTACAGGGTAGCCAAGAGACCCAGTACTTC	CASSLQGSQETQYF
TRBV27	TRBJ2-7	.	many	TGTGCCAGCTCTCGGGCAGGGGGGCTATACGAGCAGTACTTC	CASSRAGGLYEQYF
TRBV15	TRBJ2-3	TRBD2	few	TGTGCCACCGCCCGGGACTACCCGATAGGAGATACGCAGTATTTT	CATARDYPIGDTQYF
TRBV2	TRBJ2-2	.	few	TGTGCCAGCAGGGGGCCATCGAACACCGGGGAGCTGTTTTTT	CASRGPSNTGELFF
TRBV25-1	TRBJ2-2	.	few	TGTGCCAGCAGTTCCAGCATCAACACCGGGGAGCTGTTTTTT	CASSSSINTGELFF
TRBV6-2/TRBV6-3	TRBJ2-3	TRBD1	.	TGTGCCAGCAGTTACCTCTACCCGGGACAGATCATGACAGATACGCAGTATTTT	CASSYLYPGQIMTDTQYF
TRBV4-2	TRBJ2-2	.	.	TGTGCCAGCAGCCAAGCAGCACAGGGTTACGGGGAGCTGTTTTTT	CASSQAAQGYGELFF
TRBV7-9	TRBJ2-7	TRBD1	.	TGTGCCAGCAGCTTCCCGTCCGGGACAGGGAACTCCTACGAGCAGTACTTC	CASSFPSGTGNSYEQYF
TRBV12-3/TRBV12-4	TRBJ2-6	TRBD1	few	TGTGCCAGCAGTTCCGGGACAGGGTATTCTGGGGCCAACGTCCTGACTTTC	CASSSGTGYSGANVLTF
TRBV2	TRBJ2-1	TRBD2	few	TGTGCCAGCAGTAGGACTAGCGGGGGTTCTAATGAGCAGTTCTTC	CASSRTSGGSNEQFF
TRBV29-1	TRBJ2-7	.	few	TGCAGCGTGGGGACACACGGAGGGGGCTACGAGCAGTACTTC	CSVGTHGGGYEQYF
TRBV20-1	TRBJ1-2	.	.	TGCAGTGCTAGAGATGTTAGGGGGAACGGTGGCTACACCTTC	CSARDVRGNGGYTF
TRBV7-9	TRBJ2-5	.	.	TGTGCCAGTCTGAGGCCGAATGAAGAGACCCAGTACTTC	CASLRPNEETQYF
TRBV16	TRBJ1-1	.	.	TGTGCCAGCAGCCAAGTTCGGTCTGAAGCTTTCTTT	CASSQVRSEAFF
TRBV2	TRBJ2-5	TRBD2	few	TGTGCCAGCAGTCTATGGACTAGAAAAGAGACCCAGTACTTC	CASSLWTRKETQYF
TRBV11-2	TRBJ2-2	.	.	TGTGCCAGCAGCAGGGACAAGAACACCGGGGAGCTGTTTTTT	CASSRDKNTGELFF
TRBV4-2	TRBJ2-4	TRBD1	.	TGTGCCAGCAGCCAAGATCCAGGACAGGGCGGAACCAAAAACATTCAGTACTTC	CASSQDPGQGGTKNIQYF
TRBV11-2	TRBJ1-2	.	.	TGTGCCAGCAGCTTATATTTCGCCCAGGGTAGCTATGGCTACACCTTC	CASSLYFAQGSYGYTF
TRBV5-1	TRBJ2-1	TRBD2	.	TGCGCCAGCCGTGGGCCTAGCGGGAGGTTCGATGAGCAGTTCTTC	CASRGPSGRFDEQFF
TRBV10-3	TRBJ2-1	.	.	TGTGCCATCAGTGAGTCGGGGGGACAGTACAATGAGCAGTTCTTC	CAISESGGQYNEQFF
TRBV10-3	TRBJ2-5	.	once	TGTGCCATCAGTGAGTCTTATGGGCTACAAGAGACCCAGTACTTC	CAISESYGLQETQYF
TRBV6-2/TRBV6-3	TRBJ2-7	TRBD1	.	TGTGCCAGCAGCCTTCGGAACGACCAATACGATACAGGGGCTAGCTCCTACGAGCAGTACTTC	CASSLRNDQYDTGASSYEQYF
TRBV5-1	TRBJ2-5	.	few	TGCGCCAGCAGCTCGAACACGGGGTTTGAGACCCAGTACTTC	CASSSNTGFETQYF
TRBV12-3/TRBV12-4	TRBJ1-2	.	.	TGTGCCAGCAGCGGGACGAGACCTAACTATGGCTACACCTTC	CASSGTRPNYGYTF
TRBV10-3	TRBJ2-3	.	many	TGTGCCATCAGGGGACCGACGAAAGATACGCAGTATTTT	CAIRGPTKDTQYF
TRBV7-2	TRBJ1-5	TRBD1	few	TGTGCCAGCAGCCCCCTGACAGGGGGTAATCAGCCCCAGCATTTT	CASSPLTGGNQPQHF
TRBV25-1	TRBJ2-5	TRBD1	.	TGTGCCAGCAGTGAATATGTGACAGGGCAGGAGACCCAGTACTTC	CASSEYVTGQETQYF
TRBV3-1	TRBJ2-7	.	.	TGTGCCAGCAGCCAAGTTACCGAGGGTTTTGGCGAGCAGTACTTC	CASSQVTEGFGEQYF
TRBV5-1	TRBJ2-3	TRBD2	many	TGCGCCAGCAGCTTGGCCGGGGGTGCGGGAGTGAGGGATACGCAGTATTTT	CASSLAGGAGVRDTQYF
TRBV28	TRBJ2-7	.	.	TGTGCCAGCATGACGGGTTTTGGGGAGCAGTACTTC	CASMTGFGEQYF
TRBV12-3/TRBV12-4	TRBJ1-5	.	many	TGTGCCAGCACCGCGAGGGGGTATAGCAATCAGCCCCAGCATTTT	CASTARGYSNQPQHF
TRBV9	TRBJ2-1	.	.	TGTGCCAGCAGCGTAGGACGGTGGGACCGCGACAATGAGCAGTTCTTC	CASSVGRWDRDNEQFF
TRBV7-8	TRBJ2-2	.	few	TGTGCCAGCAGCCCCCTCAGGAACACCGGGGAGCTGTTTTTT	CASSPLRNTGELFF
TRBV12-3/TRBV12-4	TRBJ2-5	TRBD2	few	TGTGCCAGCAGTTTAAATAGCGGGAGCGGAGAGACCCAGTACTTC	CASSLNSGSGETQYF
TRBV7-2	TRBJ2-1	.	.	TGTGCCAGCAGCCCCTTAGGGGCCAATGAGCAGTTCTTC	CASSPLGANEQFF
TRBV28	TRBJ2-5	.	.	TGTGCCAGCAGTCCGGGACTGCTAAGAGAATCCCAGTACTTC	CASSPGLLRESQYF
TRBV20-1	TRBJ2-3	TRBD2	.	TGCAGTGCTATAGCGGGAGGACCCACAGATACGCAGTATTTT	CSAIAGGPTDTQYF
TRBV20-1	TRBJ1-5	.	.	TGCAGTGCTAGTGTTCAGCCTAATCAGCCCCAGCATTTT	CSASVQPNQPQHF
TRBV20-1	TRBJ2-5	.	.	TGCAGTGCCCCCAGGTGGCGGGAAGAGACCCAGTACTTC	CSAPRWREETQYF
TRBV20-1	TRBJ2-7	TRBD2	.	TGCAGTGCTAGAGTCGGGGGGGCCCCCCACGAGCAGTACTTC	CSARVGGAPHEQYF
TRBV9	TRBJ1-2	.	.	TGTGCCAGCAGCGTAGACTCAGGCTCCACTTATGGCTACACCTTC	CASSVDSGSTYGYTF
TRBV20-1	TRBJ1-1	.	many	TGCAGTGCTAGAATCACTGAAGCTTTCTTT	CSARITEAFF
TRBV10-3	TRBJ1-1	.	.	TGTGCCATCAGTGAATTAGGCACTGAAGCTTTCTTT	CAISELGTEAFF
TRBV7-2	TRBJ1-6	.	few	TGTGCCAGCAGCCCTTGGGCGTATAATTCACCCCTCCACTTT	CASSPWAYNSPLHF
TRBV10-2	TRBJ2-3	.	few	TGCGCCAGCAGTGAGCATGTAGCGACAGATACGCAGTATTTT	CASSEHVATDTQYF
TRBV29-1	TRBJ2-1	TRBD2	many	TGCAGCGTTATTTCGGCTAGCGGGGGCTATGAGCAGTTCTTC	CSVISASGGYEQFF
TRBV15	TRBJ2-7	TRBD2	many	TGTGCCACCAGCAGAGTAGCGGGAGCCACATACGAGCAGTACTTC	CATSRVAGATYEQYF
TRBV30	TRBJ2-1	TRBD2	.	TGTGCCTGGGAAGCGGGAGGGAGCTCCTACAATGAGCAGTTCTTC	CAWEAGGSSYNEQFF
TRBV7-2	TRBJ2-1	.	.	TGTGCCAGCAGCCTCCGGGCCCGAACCGGCGATGAGCAGTTCTTC	CASSLRARTGDEQFF
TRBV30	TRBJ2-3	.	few	TGTGCCTGGAGTTACTTTCCCCCATGGGGGGCTAGCACAGATACGCAGTATTTT	CAWSYFPPWGASTDTQYF
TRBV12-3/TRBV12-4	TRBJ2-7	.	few	TGTGCCAGCAGTTTAGAGACAAAACCGTACGAGCAGTACTTC	CASSLETKPYEQYF
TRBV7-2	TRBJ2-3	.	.	TGTGCCAGCAGCCCGACAGTTTTGTCTAGCACAGATACGCAGTATTTT	CASSPTVLSSTDTQYF
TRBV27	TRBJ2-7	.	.	TGTGCCAGCAGTTTAACGGTGGCTAGCTACACGGGAGAGCAGTACTTC	CASSLTVASYTGEQYF